A single sample is the source of the 3 T cell receptor beta chains below, sequenced in a study of shared clonotypes between healthy human individuals. CD8 cells regarded as naive lacked CD45RO, were positively chosen for CCR7, and omitted terminally differentiated effector memory CD45RA+ cells. Data came from immunoSEQ multiplex PCR; TCRdb stores just in-frame clones and leaves some out. The table lists 600,000 or so clones, 98% of them singletons. The sequenced material came from naive CD8+ T cells sorted from blood. The source is a man aged 25-40 years in good health.

The CDR3 DNA sequence: TGTGCCAGCTCACCAGGGGCCTTAAATCTCTACGAGCAGTACTTC. Residues: CASSPGALNLYEQYF. The chain carries TRBV18 and TRBJ2-7; possibly TRBD1 for D (5 bases). V lost 2 bases and J lost 3, with 14 bases in between. Germline lookup yields CDR1 KGHSH and CDR2 LQKENI. This CDR3 is 15 amino acids long. The full variable domain, its missing parts supplied by reference TRBV18 and TRBJ2-7, is NAGVMQNPRHLVRRRGQEARLRCSPMKGHSHVYWYRQLPEEGLKFMVYLQKENIIDESGMPKERFSAEFPKEGPSILRIQQVVRGDSAAYFCASSPGALNLYEQYFGPGTRLTVT.

J is TRBJ2-5 and V is TRBV11-1, with D hard to call. From germline, CDR1 is SGHAT and CDR2 FQDESV (reference sequence). Deletions cut 1 base from V and 5 bases from J, with 14 bases between. This CDR3 region has 15 residues. Here the CDR3 reads CASSLGPAASETQYF. In nucleotides, the CDR3 is TGTGCCAGCAGCTTAGGGCCAGCTGCTTCGGAGACCCAGTACTTC.

The CDR3 coding sequence is TGTGCCAGCAGTTACATAGCGGGGAACACCGGGGAGCTGTTTTTT. Translated, it gives CASSYIAGNTGELFF. The chain employs TRBV6-6 and TRBJ2-2, with 7 bases matching TRBD2. The germline V gene has CDR1 MNHNY and CDR2 SVGAGI (reference sequence). The CDR3 totals 15 residues. V was pared by 2 bases and J by 1 base, with 1 base of the junction left unmatched.